The 26 T cell receptor beta chains below come from one sample, sequenced in a study of T-cell reconstitution after alpha-beta-depleted transplantation in children. Library preparation (for TCRbeta) was performed with unique molecular identifiers. One entry per CDR3 protein, called by TCRdb with MiXCR from the PCR reads. The table lists around 700,000 distinct CDR3 sequences, about an eighth of them singletons. The sequencing used PBMCs, collected before TCRalphabeta/CD19-depleted stem cell transplant. Source of these receptors: a girl aged 2 to 10 with congenital amegakaryocytic thrombocytopenia, due to receive a stem cell transplant.

This clonotype was counted ten times or more. The genes are TRBV5-1 and TRBJ2-3; D perhaps matches TRBD2 (6 bases). The germline CDR1 and CDR2 sequences are SGHRS and YFSETQ. The CDR3 is made up of 15 amino acids. The ends were cut back, 0 bases at V and 6 bases at J, with 14 bases in the middle. DNA for the CDR3: TGCGCCAGCAGCTTGGGAGGCGGGATCTCGGATACGCAGTATTTT. Its protein product is CASSLGGGISDTQYF.

The chain carries TRBV7-8 and TRBJ2-7; 7 nucleotides line up with TRBD2. The CDR3 is 14 amino acids. Germline values: CDR1 SGHVS, CDR2 FQNEAQ. V was clipped by 5 bases and J by 3 bases; unmatched bases: 7. CDR3 sequence reads: CASSARTRDYEQYF. CDR3 nucleotide sequence: TGTGCCAGCAGCGCAAGGACTAGGGACTACGAGCAGTACTTC.

This chain joins TRBV24-1 and TRBJ2-3; 10 bases map to TRBD2. The CDR3 is made up of 16 amino acids. From germline, CDR1 is KGHDR and CDR2 SFDVKD. The J segment lost 3 bases and the V segment lost 9 bases, leaving 11 bases of the junction unmatched. CDR3 protein: CATSAASGSRTDTQYF. CDR3 in DNA: TGTGCCACCTCTGCGGCTAGCGGGAGCCGTACAGATACGCAGTATTTT.

V and J are TRBV3-1 and TRBJ2-7; D not certain. There are 13 residues in the CDR3. V was trimmed by 3 bases and J by 4 bases, leaving 10 bases between them. Germline V gives CDR1 LGHDT, CDR2 YNNKEL (reference sequence). This CDR3 is CASSHETVYEQYF. As DNA, the CDR3 is TGTGCCAGCAGCCATGAAACAGTTTACGAGCAGTACTTC.

V is TRBV27 and J is TRBJ2-7; D is uncertain. The germline V and J ends were trimmed by 3 bases and 2 bases, with 8 bases remaining between them. Germline-derived CDR1 and CDR2 are MNHEY and SMNVEV (reference sequence). The CDR3 covers 13 residues. The CDR3 coding sequence is TGTGCCAGCAGTTTGGCGGTCACCTACGAGCAGTACTTC. Its protein product is CASSLAVTYEQYF.

This clonotype occurred many times. V and J are TRBV18 and TRBJ2-4; D may match TRBD1 or TRBD2 (5 bases each). The V gene's germline CDR1 is KGHSH and CDR2 LQKENI. The CDR3 spans 13 residues. The V and J ends lost 3 bases and 8 bases respectively, with 11 bases between them. The CDR3 nucleotides are TGTGCCAGCTCACCGGGGGAAGGGGACATTCAGTACTTC. As protein: CASSPGEGDIQYF.

This clonotype came up many times. V gene TRBV11-2 combines with J gene TRBJ2-3; 11 nucleotides align to TRBD2. The CDR3 is 18 amino acids. The junction had 7 bases not matched to a gene; V was cut back by 0 bases and J by 2 bases. Germline V gives CDR1 SGHAT, CDR2 FQNNGV. The CDR3 region has the DNA TGTGCCAGCAGCTTAGATCATCTAGCGGGAGGCAACACAGATACGCAGTATTTT. The encoded protein is CASSLDHLAGGNTDTQYF.

This clonotype appeared many times. V gene TRBV7-9 combines with J gene TRBJ2-3; TRBD1 agrees at 7 bases. Germline V CDR1 and CDR2: SEHNR, FQNEAQ (reference sequence). V lost 5 bases, J lost 6 bases, and 11 bases stayed unmatched. CDR3 size: 15 residues. Here the CDR3 DNA reads TGTGCCAGCAGCCGTCGGACAGGCTCTGTGGATACGCAGTATTTT. Protein: CASSRRTGSVDTQYF. Complete variable domain (other parts from reference TRBV7-9 and TRBJ2-3): DTGVSQNPRHKITKRGQNVTFRCDPISEHNRLYWYRQTLGQGPEFLTYFQNEAQLEKSRLLSDRFSAERPKGSFSTLEIQRTEQGDSAMYLCASSRRTGSVDTQYFGPGTRLTVL.

A few counts support this clonotype. V and J are TRBV5-1 and TRBJ2-1; D is uncertain. Trimming cost V 2 bases and J 2 bases, with 8 bases left between them. CDR3 length: 14 residues. The germline V gene encodes CDR1 SGHRS and CDR2 YFSETQ. The DNA of the CDR3 is TGCGCCAGCAGCTTAGAGATCCCCTACAATGAGCAGTTCTTC. It codes for CASSLEIPYNEQFF.

The rearrangement links TRBV28 to TRBJ1-5; no definite D call. The CDR3 runs 16 residues. The germline CDR1 and CDR2 sequences are MDHEN and SYDVKM. Trimming removed 0 bases from V and 1 base from J, with 10 bases in between. The CDR3 sequence is CASSLWAPRSNQPQHF. CDR3 bases: TGTGCCAGCAGTTTATGGGCCCCTAGGAGCAATCAGCCCCAGCATTTT.

This clonotype was recorded a few times. The V and J genes are TRBV5-1 and TRBJ2-1; the D is unclear. In germline, CDR1 is SGHRS, CDR2 YFSETQ. This CDR3 comprises 15 residues. Trimming took 0 bases from V and 7 from J, leaving 14 bases between them. CDR3 nucleotide sequence: TGCGCCAGCAGCTTGGGGCAGGCCCCTGGAAATGAGCAGTTCTTC. Its translation: CASSLGQAPGNEQFF.

The chain is built from TRBV29-1 and TRBJ1-1, with D perhaps matching TRBD1 (5 bases). This CDR3 contains 13 residues. The ends were cut back, 6 bases at V and 1 base at J, with 12 bases in the middle. Germline CDR1 and CDR2: SQVTM and ANQGSEA. The CDR3 protein is CSVPSTGNTEAFF. CDR3 nucleotide sequence: TGCAGCGTGCCGAGCACAGGGAACACTGAAGCTTTCTTT.

This clonotype was detected once. Sequence at one end of the junction differs from germline and may be a read error. The V gene is TRBV18, the J gene TRBJ2-1; TRBD2 agrees at 14 bases. CDR1 is KGHSH, CDR2 LQKENI, per germline. The CDR3 sequence is 16 residues long. The CDR3 reads CASLPTRTSGRLEQFF. The DNA of the CDR3 is TGTGCCAGCTTACCAACAAGGACTAGCGGGAGGCTTGAGCAGTTCTTC.

This clonotype was counted at least ten times. The J gene is TRBJ2-3, the V gene TRBV20-1; 9 bases map to TRBD1. The V segment lost 3 bases and the J segment 9 bases; nucleotides outside the gene matches: 13. The length of the CDR3 is 15 residues. Germline V gene lookup returns CDR1 DFQATT and CDR2 SNEGSKA (reference sequence). The CDR3 region is CSASLSVQGARTQYF. DNA of the CDR3: TGCAGTGCTAGCTTAAGTGTACAGGGGGCGCGAACGCAGTATTTT.

This clonotype was observed many times. The chain has TRBV5-5 and TRBJ2-7, with a weak D call TRBD1 (5 bases). Trimming cost V 6 bases and J 6 bases, with 10 bases left between them. Per the germline V gene, CDR1 is SGHKS and CDR2 is YYEKEE (reference sequence). This CDR3 comprises 11 residues. CDR3 loop: CASTKQGEQYF. The CDR3 nucleotides read TGTGCCAGCACCAAGCAGGGCGAGCAGTACTTC.

This clonotype was counted between two and nine times. The J gene is TRBJ2-7, the V gene TRBV20-1, with D possibly matching TRBD2 (6 bases). Deletions cut 3 bases from V and 0 bases from J, with 15 bases between. Germline V lookup: CDR1 DFQATT, CDR2 SNEGSKA (reference sequence). The CDR3 runs 15 residues. This CDR3 is CSARHGGISSYEQYF. In DNA form, the CDR3 reads TGCAGTGCTAGGCACGGCGGGATATCCTCCTACGAGCAGTACTTC.

This clonotype was observed at least ten times. V and J are TRBV20-1 and TRBJ1-2; tentative D call: TRBD1 (6 bases). Trimming removed 0 bases at V and 4 bases at J, with 6 bases between. Per the germline V gene, CDR1 is DFQATT and CDR2 is SNEGSKA (reference sequence). CDR3 size: 12 residues. DNA for the CDR3: TGCAGTGCTAGAGAGGGGGCCTATGGCTACACCTTC. It specifies CSAREGAYGYTF.

This clonotype appeared a few times. Written as DNA, the CDR3 is TGTGCCAGCAGCTCGCTGGTGACAGAGATTGGCTACACCTTC. This sequence encodes CASSSLVTEIGYTF. This chain connects TRBV7-6 to TRBJ1-2, with TRBD1 as a possible D gene (5 bases). Germline values: CDR1 SGHVS, CDR2 FNYEAQ. The germline V and J ends were trimmed by 4 bases and 7 bases, with 16 bases remaining between them. The CDR3 is made up of 14 amino acids.

This clonotype was found many times. The J gene is TRBJ2-1, the V gene TRBV5-1, with D uncertain. CDR3 size: 16 residues. Trimming cost V 4 bases and J 0 bases, with 14 bases left between them. CDR1 and CDR2 from the germline V gene are SGHRS and YFSETQ. The CDR3 spells CASSPQAGSSYNEQFF. DNA for the CDR3: TGCGCCAGCAGCCCCCAAGCAGGTAGCTCCTACAATGAGCAGTTCTTC.

This clonotype appeared a few times. The J gene is TRBJ2-5, the V gene TRBV18; TRBD1 aligns across 8 bases. This CDR3 is built from 14 residues. Germline V gene data show CDR1 as KGHSH and CDR2 as LQKENI. J gave up 0 bases and V 5 bases, and 2 bases lay outside the gene matches. Here the CDR3 DNA reads TGTGCCAGCTCAGACAGGGGACACCAAGAGACCCAGTACTTC. This codes for CASSDRGHQETQYF.

Of note for this clonotype: At one of its ends the junction is not consistent with the germline gene, which may arise from a read error. The rearrangement uses TRBV7-6 and TRBJ2-1, with 7 positions matching TRBD2. Germline V lookup: CDR1 SGHVS, CDR2 FNYEAQ. The CDR3 is made up of 14 amino acids. CDR3 residues: CASRLMGGSDEQFF. The CDR3 nucleotides read TGTGCCAGCCGCTTAATGGGCGGGAGTGATGAGCAGTTCTTC.

Details on this clonotype: The CDR3 does not close with the conserved phenylalanine or tryptophan, likely indicating a read error. This sequence joins TRBV6-1 and TRBJ2-2; 10 bases align to TRBD2. The CDR3 covers 18 residues. V was pared by 6 bases and J by 3 bases, with 13 bases of the junction left unmatched. CDR1 is MNHNS and CDR2 is SASEGT in the germline V gene. This CDR3 reads CASRLGLSGREDTGELFI. CDR3 coding DNA: TGTGCCAGCAGGCTGGGGTTGAGCGGGAGGGAAGACACCGGGGAGCTGTTTATT.

For this clonotype: A read error may be the cause here, since a much bigger clone is one base away. J is TRBJ1-1 and V is TRBV20-1; D perhaps matches TRBD1 (6 bases). With 1 base removed from V and 3 bases from J, the gap between germline ends came to 12 bases. The CDR3 has 14 amino acids. Germline CDR1 is DFQATT and CDR2 is SNEGSKA (reference sequence). The CDR3 DNA is TGCAGTGCTAGAGTAACAGGGCTAGACACTGAAGCTTTCTTT. It codes for CSARVTGLDTEAFF.

The CDR3: CASSFGAGLGTDTQYF. The CDR3 bases are TGTGCCAGCAGCTTCGGAGCGGGCCTGGGCACAGATACGCAGTATTTT. The chain has TRBV11-2 and TRBJ2-3; D may be TRBD2 (6 bases). V gave up 3 bases and J gave up 1 base, with 14 bases separating them. This CDR3 is 16 amino acids long. Per the germline V gene, CDR1 is SGHAT and CDR2 is FQNNGV.

This clonotype was counted once. The chain combines TRBV7-8 with TRBJ1-1; 9 bases fit TRBD1. CDR1 and CDR2 from the germline V gene are SGHVS and FQNEAQ. The CDR3 has 16 amino acids. V lost 2 bases, J lost 1 base, and 5 bases stayed unmatched. CDR3 sequence: CASSLRDRVSNTEAFF. CDR3 bases: TGTGCCAGCAGCTTACGGGACAGGGTTTCGAACACTGAAGCTTTCTTT. The variable domain in full, with the rest retrieved from reference TRBV7-8 and TRBJ1-1, is GAGVSQSPRYKVAKRGQDVALRCDPISGHVSLFWYQQALGQGPEFLTYFQNEAQLDKSGLPSDRFFAERPEGSVSTLKIQRTQQEDSAVYLCASSLRDRVSNTEAFFGQGTRLTVV.

This clonotype was counted between two and nine times. The rearrangement uses TRBV5-1 and TRBJ2-7, with 10 bases that match TRBD2. The CDR3 covers 13 residues. The germline CDR1 and CDR2 sequences are SGHRS and YFSETQ. Trimming removed 4 bases from V and 8 bases from J; junction bases left unmatched: 6. The CDR3 region is CASSAGTSVQQYF. Written as DNA, the CDR3 is TGCGCCAGCAGCGCCGGGACTAGCGTTCAGCAGTACTTC.